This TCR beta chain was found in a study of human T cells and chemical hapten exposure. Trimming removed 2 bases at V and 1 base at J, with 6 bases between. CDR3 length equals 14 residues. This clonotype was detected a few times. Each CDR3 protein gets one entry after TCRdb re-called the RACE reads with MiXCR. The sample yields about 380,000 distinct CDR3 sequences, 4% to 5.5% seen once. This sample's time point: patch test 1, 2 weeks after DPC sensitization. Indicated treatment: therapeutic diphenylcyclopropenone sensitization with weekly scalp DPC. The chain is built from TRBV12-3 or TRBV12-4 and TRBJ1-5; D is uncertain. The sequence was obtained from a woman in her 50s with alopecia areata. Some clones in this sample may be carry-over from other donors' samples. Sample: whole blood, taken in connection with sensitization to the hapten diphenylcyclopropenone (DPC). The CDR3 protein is CASSLPQSNQPQHF. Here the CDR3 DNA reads TGTGCCAGCAGTTTACCCCAGAGCAATCAGCCCCAGCATTTT.